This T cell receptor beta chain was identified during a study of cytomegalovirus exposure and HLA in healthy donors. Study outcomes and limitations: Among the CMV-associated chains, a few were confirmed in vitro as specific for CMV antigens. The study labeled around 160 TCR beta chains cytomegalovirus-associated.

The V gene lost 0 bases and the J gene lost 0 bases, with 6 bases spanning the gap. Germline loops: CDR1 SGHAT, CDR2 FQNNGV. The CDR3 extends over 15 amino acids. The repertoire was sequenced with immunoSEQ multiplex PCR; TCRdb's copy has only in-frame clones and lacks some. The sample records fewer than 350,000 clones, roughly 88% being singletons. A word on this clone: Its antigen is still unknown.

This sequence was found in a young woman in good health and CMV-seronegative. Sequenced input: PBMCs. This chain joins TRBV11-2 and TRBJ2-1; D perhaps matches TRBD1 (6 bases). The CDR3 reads CASSLDRGSYNEQFF. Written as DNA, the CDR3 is TGTGCCAGCAGCTTAGACAGGGGCTCCTACAATGAGCAGTTCTTC.